A single sample gave rise to the 13 T cell receptor beta chains below, sequenced in a study of cytomegalovirus exposure and HLA in healthy donors. The assay was immunoSEQ multiplex PCR, and TCRdb's table has in-frame clones only and misses some. The sample lists 240,000 or so clones; approximately 86% were seen once. Sequenced sample: PBMCs. All receptors derive from a woman in her twenties or thirties in good health and CMV-seropositive.

The chain is built from TRBV6-6 and TRBJ1-5, with a possible D match to TRBD1 (5 bases). Germline V gene data show CDR1 as MNHNY and CDR2 as SVGAGI (reference sequence). The CDR3 is made up of 16 amino acids. V lost 4 bases to trimming and J lost 2 bases, with 15 bases between them. The CDR3 loop reads CASSLGEGPGNQPQHF. The CDR3 DNA follows: TGTGCCAGCAGTTTAGGGGAGGGCCCGGGCAATCAGCCCCAGCATTTT.

The chain has TRBV19 and TRBJ2-6, with D possibly TRBD1 on 5 matching bases. Germline loops: CDR1 LNHDA, CDR2 SQIVND (reference sequence). V was pared by 5 bases and J by 0 bases, with 32 bases between. The CDR3 covers 23 residues. For the CDR3, the DNA is TGTGCCAGTAGTGCACTCGTCAGGACATATCAGTTGTCACCTTACTCTGGGGCCAACGTCCTGACTTTC. Residues: CASSALVRTYQLSPYSGANVLTF.

The chain joins TRBV5-4 to TRBJ1-4, with 7 bases fitting TRBD1. The V gene end was trimmed by 3 bases and the J gene end by 3 bases; junction bases not matched to a gene: 11. Germline CDR1 SGHNT, CDR2 YYREEE (reference sequence). The CDR3 sequence is 17 residues long. CDR3 protein: CASSSGRPRGANEKLFF. As DNA, the CDR3 is TGTGCCAGCAGCTCCGGAAGACCCAGGGGGGCTAATGAAAAACTGTTTTTT.

This sequence joins TRBV7-9 and TRBJ2-3; D gene uncertain. This CDR3 is 11 amino acids long. The germline gives CDR1 SEHNR, CDR2 FQNEAQ (reference sequence). Trimming shortened V by 2 bases and J by 7 bases, and 4 bases separated the two germline ends. CDR3: CASSLPYTQYF. CDR3 DNA sequence: TGTGCCAGCAGCTTACCATATACGCAGTATTTT.

This rearrangement joins TRBV13 to TRBJ2-7, with a possible D match to TRBD2 (6 bases). CDR1 PRHDT and CDR2 FYEKMQ come from the germline V gene (reference sequence). The CDR3 length is 15 residues. Trimming took 5 bases from V and 2 from J, leaving 16 bases between them. The CDR3 region has the DNA TGTGCCAGCAGCCCCTCCCGGGACTCTACCTACGAGCAGTACTTC. Amino acids: CASSPSRDSTYEQYF. Together with reference TRBV13 and TRBJ2-7, the CDR3 gives the full variable domain: AAGVIQSPRHLIKEKRETATLKCYPIPRHDTVYWYQQGPGQDPQFLISFYEKMQSDKGSIPDRFSAQQFSDYHSELNMSSLELGDSALYFCASSPSRDSTYEQYFGPGTRLTVT.

V and J are TRBV11-3 and TRBJ2-7; D is unresolved. V shed 5 bases and J shed 2 bases, with 13 bases lying between them. CDR3 length: 14 amino acids. From germline, CDR1 is SGHNT and CDR2 YENEEA. The CDR3 is CASSPSRLPYEQYF. The CDR3 DNA reads TGTGCCAGCAGCCCGAGCCGCTTGCCCTACGAGCAGTACTTC. The complete variable domain, with remaining parts taken from reference TRBV11-3 and TRBJ2-7, reads EAGVVQSPRYKIIEKKQPVAFWCNPISGHNTLYWYLQNLGQGPELLIRYENEEAVDDSQLPKDRFSAERLKGVDSTLKIQPAELGDSAVYLCASSPSRLPYEQYFGPGTRLTVT.

This chain links TRBV28 with TRBJ1-5; TRBD1 is a possible D gene (6 bases). CDR3 length: 15 amino acids. With 3 bases removed from V and 7 bases from J, the gap between germline ends came to 16 bases. Germline V gene lookup returns CDR1 MDHEN and CDR2 SYDVKM. The CDR3 loop reads CASSFDRTGWQPQHF. CDR3 in DNA: TGTGCCAGCAGTTTCGACAGGACCGGCTGGCAGCCCCAGCATTTT.

The chain has TRBV5-1 and TRBJ2-1; 7 positions match TRBD2. The CDR3 loop spans 15 amino acids. J was trimmed by 6 bases and V by 1 base; bases with no gene match: 7. In germline, CDR1 is SGHRS, CDR2 YFSETQ. The chain's CDR3 is CASSLNGRQGNEQFF. In nucleotides, the CDR3 is TGCGCCAGCAGCTTGAACGGGAGGCAGGGCAATGAGCAGTTCTTC.

This clone was found once. The chain carries TRBV27 and TRBJ2-1; the D is unclear. The germline V gene has CDR1 MNHEY and CDR2 SMNVEV (reference sequence). Trimming shortened V by 2 bases and J by 6 bases, and 8 bases separated the two germline ends. The CDR3 is 13 residues long. The DNA for the CDR3 is TGTGCCAGCAGTTTACGTAATCCCAATGAGCAGTTCTTC. Translation gives CASSLRNPNEQFF.

The chain uses TRBV29-1 and TRBJ1-1; possibly TRBD1 for D (6 bases). This CDR3 is built from 13 residues. The germline V and J ends were trimmed by 6 bases and 1 base, with 12 bases remaining between them. Germline CDR1 is SQVTM and CDR2 is ANQGSEA. CDR3: CSVIQGPNTEAFF. CDR3 sequence (DNA): TGCAGCGTCATACAGGGACCGAACACTGAAGCTTTCTTT.

This clone showed up just once. This chain uses TRBV2 with TRBJ2-1, with D tentatively TRBD2 (6 bases). This CDR3 contains 15 residues. Deletions cut 3 bases from V and 4 bases from J, with 13 bases between. Germline V CDR1 and CDR2: SNHLY, FYNNEI. The CDR3 DNA sequence: TGTGCCAGCAGTGAGATATGGGGGAGGTACAATGAGCAGTTCTTC. Translation: CASSEIWGRYNEQFF.

V is TRBV20-1 and J is TRBJ2-7; no reliable D call. Germline V gene lookup returns CDR1 DFQATT and CDR2 SNEGSKA (reference sequence). Trimming left V 3 bases short and J 6 bases short, with 6 bases between. The CDR3 sequence is 10 residues long. The CDR3 sequence: CSASRSEQYF. DNA for the CDR3: TGCAGTGCTAGTCGTAGCGAGCAGTACTTC.

On this clone itself: This specimen includes other DNA sequences encoding the same CDR3. In DNA, the CDR3 is TGTGCCAGCAGCTTAGGTGCGGATGGCTACACCTTC. It translates to CASSLGADGYTF. The genes are TRBV7-9 and TRBJ1-2; D call uncertain. The V end was cut by 1 base, the J end by 6 bases, with 6 bases between. From germline, CDR1 is SEHNR and CDR2 FQNEAQ (reference sequence). The CDR3 covers 12 residues.